One sample yielded the 13 T cell receptor beta chains listed below, sequenced in a study of shared clonotypes between healthy human individuals. Produced via immunoSEQ multiplex PCR; TCRdb's table is partial and in-frame only. The sample has approximately 1,500,000 clones; roughly 96% are singletons. The material sequenced was naive CD4+ T cells sorted from blood. Subset specified: CD45RA+ positively selected. These receptors were collected from a man aged 25 to 40 in good health.

The genes are TRBV7-2 and TRBJ2-7, with 9 positions matching TRBD1. CDR3 size: 14 residues. The V segment lost 6 bases and the J segment 2 bases; nucleotides outside the gene matches: 5. Germline V gene sequence: CDR1 SGHTA, CDR2 FQGNSA. Written as DNA, the CDR3 is TGTGCCAGCAGTTTGGACAGGGGCCCCTACGAGCAGTACTTC. Translation: CASSLDRGPYEQYF.

With regard to this clone: The sample carries other DNA sequences with the same CDR3. The gene calls are TRBV6-6 and TRBJ1-1, with D possibly matching TRBD1 (5 bases). CDR3 length: 14 amino acids. V lost 0 bases to trimming and J lost 1 base, with 6 bases between them. Per the germline V gene, CDR1 is MNHNY and CDR2 is SVGAGI (reference sequence). Written as DNA, the CDR3 is TGTGCCAGCAGTTACTCGAGGGGGAACACTGAAGCTTTCTTT. It is translated as CASSYSRGNTEAFF.

The chain has TRBV7-9 and TRBJ2-7; 12 bases are a match to TRBD2. Unmatched junction bases numbered 16, after V lost 5 bases and J lost 5 bases. Germline V gene data show CDR1 as SEHNR and CDR2 as FQNEAQ (reference sequence). The CDR3 is 18 amino acids. In DNA, the CDR3 is TGTGCCAGCAGCCCTCCCTCGCTAGCGGGAGGGCTGGATCACGAGCAGTACTTC. This codes for CASSPPSLAGGLDHEQYF.

The chain couples TRBV28 to TRBJ1-2, with 8 bases fitting TRBD1. The CDR3 is 14 amino acids. Losses at the gene ends were 3 bases for V and 8 bases for J; bases not matched to a gene: 8. The germline CDR1 and CDR2 sequences are MDHEN and SYDVKM. The chain's CDR3 is CASSLPRTGFGYTF. CDR3 nucleotide sequence: TGTGCCAGCAGTTTGCCCAGGACAGGGTTCGGCTACACCTTC.

Concerning this clone: Other nucleotide sequences from this sample produce the same CDR3. This chain joins TRBV7-8 and TRBJ2-7; 8 bases align to TRBD2. The CDR3 is 15 residues long. The germline V gene has CDR1 SGHVS and CDR2 FQNEAQ. The V and J ends lost 1 base and 3 bases, in that order; junction bases with no gene match: 5. The chain's CDR3 is CASSLVVAGSYEQYF. CDR3 in DNA: TGTGCCAGCAGCTTAGTTGTAGCGGGGAGCTACGAGCAGTACTTC.

The chain employs TRBV5-6 and TRBJ1-5; D is unclear. V gave up 0 bases and J gave up 5 bases, with 12 bases separating them. Germline loops: CDR1 SGHDT, CDR2 YYEEEE. This CDR3 region has 15 residues. CDR3 in amino acids: CASSLGGPRYQPQHF. The CDR3 DNA reads as TGTGCCAGCAGCTTGGGCGGGCCTCGATATCAGCCCCAGCATTTT.

The J gene is TRBJ2-1, the V gene TRBV29-1, with 7 bases aligning to TRBD1. CDR1 and CDR2 from the germline V gene are SQVTM and ANQGSEA. The junction had 8 bases not matched to a gene; V was cut back by 2 bases and J by 4 bases. This CDR3 region has 15 residues. In DNA form, the CDR3 reads TGCAGCGTTGAAAAGGGGCAGGGGGAATACAATGAGCAGTTCTTC. Amino acid sequence: CSVEKGQGEYNEQFF.

This sequence joins TRBV5-5 and TRBJ2-3, with 11 bases fitting TRBD2. The CDR3 consists of 17 residues. V was pared by 4 bases and J by 1 base, with 8 bases of the junction left unmatched. Germline values: CDR1 SGHKS, CDR2 YYEKEE (reference sequence). CDR3: CASSQTLAGGGTDTQYF. CDR3 sequence (DNA): TGTGCCAGCAGCCAAACCTTAGCGGGAGGGGGCACAGATACGCAGTATTTT.

A remark on this clone: This sample also contains other DNA sequences that code for the same CDR3. This sequence joins TRBV18 and TRBJ1-1; no definite D call. Germline V gene data show CDR1 as KGHSH and CDR2 as LQKENI. The CDR3 covers 13 residues. Trimming shortened V by 3 bases and J by 4 bases, and 9 bases separated the two germline ends. CDR3 DNA: TGTGCCAGCTCACCTAAGGATGGCACTGAAGCTTTCTTT. It specifies CASSPKDGTEAFF.

The rearrangement joins TRBV29-1 to TRBJ2-3, with 9 bases aligning to TRBD2. Germline V gene sequence: CDR1 SQVTM, CDR2 ANQGSEA. After removal of 6 bases from V and 9 bases from J, the junction contained 16 bases not matched to a gene. The CDR3 is made up of 15 amino acids. The CDR3 spells CSVDEGSAGGVTQYF. Here the CDR3 DNA reads TGCAGCGTGGATGAGGGGAGTGCGGGAGGGGTCACGCAGTATTTT.

V usage is TRBV6-1 and J usage is TRBJ2-7; D perhaps matches TRBD2 (6 bases). There are 14 residues in the CDR3. Germline V gene data show CDR1 as MNHNS and CDR2 as SASEGT. V was cut by 5 bases and J by 6 bases, with 17 bases left in between. CDR3 loop: CASSLRGSMGEQYF. The CDR3 DNA sequence: TGTGCCAGCAGTTTGCGGGGCTCCATGGGCGAGCAGTACTTC.

The V call is TRBV5-4, the J call TRBJ2-6, with 8 bases aligning to TRBD1. Germline V gives CDR1 SGHNT, CDR2 YYREEE (reference sequence). V shed 3 bases, J shed 3 bases, and the junction held 14 bases outside the gene matches. This CDR3 contains 19 residues. CDR3 sequence reads: CASSSAGTGNSVGANVLTF. In DNA form, the CDR3 reads TGTGCCAGCAGCTCCGCCGGGACAGGCAACTCCGTTGGGGCCAACGTCCTGACTTTC.

The V gene is TRBV6-1, the J gene TRBJ1-1, with D unresolved. Germline assignment: CDR1 MNHNS and CDR2 SASEGT. The CDR3 runs to 13 residues. V lost 6 bases, J lost 3 bases, and 11 bases lay in between. Here the CDR3 reads CASSPLRDTEAFF. Written as DNA, the CDR3 is TGTGCCAGCAGCCCTTTGAGGGACACTGAAGCTTTCTTT.